This T cell receptor beta chain is from a study of T cells expressing NK-cell markers. Overall study: The TCR beta repertoires were obtained from sorted CD3+CD56+NKG2C+, CD3+CD56+NKG2C- and CD3+CD56-NKG2C+ T cells. Notes on the study in general: Nothing established the HCMV specificity of expanded NKG2C+ T cell clones. Leadership of the CD3+CD56-NKG2C+ fraction also belonged to these clonotypes in a handful of donors.

This CDR3 comprises 12 residues. Germline loops: CDR1 ENHRY, CDR2 SYGVKD. A note on this clonotype: The antigen remains unidentified.

Libraries used 5'RACE template switching adding universal primer site and UMIs. TCRdb re-called the 5' RACE reads, yielding one record per CDR3 amino acid sequence without DNA. Here the sample table reports about 540,000 distinct CDR3 sequences. The V gene is TRBV10-3, the J gene TRBJ1-2. Sequencing used blood T cells: a sorted CD56 or NKG2C T cell subset, CD4+ or CD8+ T cells, or bulk PBMC T cells (not recorded which). The TCR comes from a man between 18 and 29 years old in good health. The CDR3 sequence: CVSEDADYGYTF.